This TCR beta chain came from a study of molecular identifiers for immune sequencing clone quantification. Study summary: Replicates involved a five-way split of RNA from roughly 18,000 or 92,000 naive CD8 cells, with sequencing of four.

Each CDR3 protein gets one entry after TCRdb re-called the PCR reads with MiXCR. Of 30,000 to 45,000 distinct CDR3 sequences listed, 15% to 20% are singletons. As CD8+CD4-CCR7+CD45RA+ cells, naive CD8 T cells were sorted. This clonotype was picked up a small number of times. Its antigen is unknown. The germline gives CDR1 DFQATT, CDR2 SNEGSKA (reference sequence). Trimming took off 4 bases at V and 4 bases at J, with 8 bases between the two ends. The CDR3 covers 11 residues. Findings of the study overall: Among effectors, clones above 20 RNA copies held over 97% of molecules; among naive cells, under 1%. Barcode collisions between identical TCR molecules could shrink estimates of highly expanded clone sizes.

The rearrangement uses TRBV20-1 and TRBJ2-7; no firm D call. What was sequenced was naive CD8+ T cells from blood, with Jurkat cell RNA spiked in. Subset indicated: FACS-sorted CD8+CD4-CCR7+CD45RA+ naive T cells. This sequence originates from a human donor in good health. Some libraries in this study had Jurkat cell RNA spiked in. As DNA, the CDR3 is TGCAGTGCTACCGGTGGGTACGAGCAGTACTTC. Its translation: CSATGGYEQYF.